This section outlines one T cell receptor (beta chain) sequence together with its context. The length of the CDR3 is 14 residues. With 1 base removed from V and 7 bases from J, the gap between germline ends came to 9 bases. Germline V gives CDR1 SGHRS, CDR2 YFSETQ. The data stem from a study of blood T cell repertoires in COVID-19. The method was immunoSEQ multiplex PCR; TCRdb's version includes in-frame clones alone and lacks a portion of them. Counted here are about 380,000 clones, around 91% occurring once; the ten biggest clones make up around 7%. The sample consisted of peripheral blood. The chain links TRBV5-1 to TRBJ1-6, with TRBD1 as a possible D gene (6 bases). This receptor was identified in a man between 18 and 35 years old with active or convalescent COVID-19. The CDR3 region is CASSLRQGNSPLHF. The CDR3 bases are TGCGCCAGCAGCTTGAGGCAGGGGAATTCACCCCTCCACTTT. Variable domain in full (rest from reference TRBV5-1 and TRBJ1-6): KAGVTQTPRYLIKTRGQQVTLSCSPISGHRSVSWYQQTPGQGLQFLFEYFSETQRNKGNFPGRFSGRQFSNSRSEMNVSTLELGDSALYLCASSLRQGNSPLHFGNGTRLTVT.